The sample holds many counts of the clone carrying this TCR beta chain. Its antigen is unknown. The TCR beta CDR3 regions underwent amplification using RNA transcripts as the source. The HTBI primer set served for first-round RT-PCR of the TCR CDR3. Via MiXCR, TCRdb re-called the multiplex PCR reads, giving one row per CDR3 protein. The data contain about 600,000 distinct CDR3 sequences, around 15% of them singletons. V shed 7 bases and J shed 1 base, with 19 bases lying between them. CDR3 length: 16 amino acids. The germline gives CDR1 MNHNS, CDR2 SASEGT. A NOSPECS grade of at least 4, a Clinical Activity Score of at least 3 and duration under 3 months were recorded in ophthalmopathy patients. Patients were excluded for uncontrolled infection, other autoimmune disease, pregnancy or lactation. This record comes from a study of T cells in Graves' hyperthyroidism and ophthalmopathy. Study-level information: Any treatment followed the collection of peripheral blood at initial diagnosis. Study-level findings and limits: From stable hyperthyroidism, ophthalmopathy was separated by a 13 V-J model.

The receptor comes from a woman aged 40 to 50 with Graves' ophthalmopathy. This rearrangement joins TRBV6-1 to TRBJ1-1, with D uncertain. What was sequenced was blood. The CDR3 loop reads CASTGRPGLRNTEAFF. The DNA of the CDR3 is TGTGCCAGCACCGGTAGACCTGGGCTCCGGAACACTGAAGCTTTCTTT.